This passage covers 25 T cell receptor beta chains from one sample sequenced in a study of PD-1 blockade in classical Hodgkin lymphoma. The time point here: newly diagnosed, previously untreated cHL patient sample. Magnetic negative selection purified CD4+ T cells from thawed PBMCs. Using immunoSEQ multiplex PCR, the repertoire was profiled, and TCRdb retains in-frame clones only, with some absent. The sample lists approximately 26,000 clones, 91% occurring once. Sequencing was done on a sample of CD4+ T cells from blood. The receptors were gathered from a human donor with classical Hodgkin lymphoma.

The V gene is TRBV5-1, the J gene TRBJ1-2; 7 bases match TRBD1. The trim removed 0 bases at V and 7 bases at J, leaving 12 bases unmatched. The CDR3 contains 16 residues. Germline V gives CDR1 SGHRS, CDR2 YFSETQ. CDR3 nucleotide sequence: TGCGCCAGCAGCTTGGTAGCTTCAAAGGGGGCTCCTGGCTACACCTTC. Protein: CASSLVASKGAPGYTF.

The rearrangement links TRBV27 to TRBJ2-2, with D perhaps TRBD2 (6 bases). This CDR3 spans 14 amino acids. The ends were cut back, 2 bases at V and 5 bases at J, with 9 bases in the middle. The germline gives CDR1 MNHEY, CDR2 SMNVEV (reference sequence). DNA of the CDR3: TGTGCCAGCAGTTTACGGGACTTTACCGGGGAGCTGTTTTTT. Its protein is CASSLRDFTGELFF.

The rearrangement links TRBV27 to TRBJ2-7; D is perhaps TRBD1 (6 bases). Trimming took 5 bases from V and 3 from J, leaving 29 bases between them. Germline CDR1 and CDR2: MNHEY and SMNVEV (reference sequence). The CDR3 loop spans 19 amino acids. This CDR3 is CASSTSNRAGWTRGYEQYF. The CDR3 coding sequence is TGTGCCAGCAGTACCTCGAACAGGGCCGGCTGGACGAGAGGCTACGAGCAGTACTTC.

In this sample, this clone turned up a few times. The chain has TRBV2 and TRBJ1-2; D not resolved. V dropped 4 bases and J dropped 4 bases, with 16 bases sitting between them. Germline CDR1 SNHLY, CDR2 FYNNEI. This CDR3 has 15 amino acids. The CDR3 nucleotides are TGTGCCAGCAGTGCTGAGGACCGGGCCTTCTATGGCTACACCTTC. Translated: CASSAEDRAFYGYTF.

CDR3 bases: TGCGCCAGCAGCCAAGAATACAGATGGGGTGAAAAACTGTTTTTT. Its translation: CASSQEYRWGEKLFF. The chain employs TRBV4-3 and TRBJ1-4; unclear D gene. The germline V and J ends were trimmed by 0 bases and 7 bases, with 12 bases remaining between them. CDR1 and CDR2 from the germline V gene are LGHNA and YSLEER. This CDR3 is built from 15 residues.

The V gene is TRBV7-9, the J gene TRBJ1-1, with D tentatively TRBD1 (6 bases). The germline V gene encodes CDR1 SEHNR and CDR2 FQNEAQ (reference sequence). V was clipped by 1 base and J by 1 base, with 7 bases between them. The CDR3 spans 14 residues. The CDR3 region has the DNA TGTGCCAGCAGCTTAGGGGACAAGAACACTGAAGCTTTCTTT. Protein sequence: CASSLGDKNTEAFF.

The V and J genes are TRBV18 and TRBJ2-5; D uncertain. The CDR3 runs to 11 residues. Germline CDR1 is KGHSH and CDR2 is LQKENI. V was pared by 6 bases and J by 0 bases, with 2 bases between. The CDR3 region is CASSYQETQYF. CDR3 nucleotides: TGTGCCAGCTCGTACCAAGAGACCCAGTACTTC.

In this sample, this clone turned up once. The chain is built from TRBV14 and TRBJ2-7; 9 nucleotides agree with TRBD1. V dropped 4 bases and J dropped 0; count of bases not matched to a gene: 7. The CDR3 has 16 residues. The germline CDR1 and CDR2 sequences are SGHDN and FVKESK. CDR3 region: CASSLTGGSSSYEQYF. Written as DNA, the CDR3 is TGTGCCAGCAGCCTAACAGGGGGCTCAAGCTCCTACGAGCAGTACTTC.

V and J are TRBV9 and TRBJ1-3, with a weak D call TRBD1 (5 bases). V was clipped by 4 bases and J by 0 bases, with 17 bases between them. Germline loops: CDR1 SGDLS, CDR2 YYNGEE. The CDR3 runs 17 residues. The CDR3 coding sequence is TGTGCCAGCAGCCCAATCCGGGACCGCCGCTCTGGAAACACCATATATTTT. It yields the protein CASSPIRDRRSGNTIYF.

J is TRBJ1-5 and V is TRBV28, with 12 bases fitting TRBD1. The V gene end was trimmed by 7 bases and the J gene end by 0 bases; junction bases not matched to a gene: 4. CDR3 length: 16 amino acids. Germline lookup yields CDR1 MDHEN and CDR2 SYDVKM. CDR3: CASTGTGGSSNQPQHF. The CDR3 nucleotides read TGTGCCAGCACCGGGACAGGGGGCTCTAGCAATCAGCCCCAGCATTTT.

J is TRBJ1-4 and V is TRBV4-3; D uncertain. CDR1 and CDR2 from the germline V gene are LGHNA and YSLEER. V lost 1 base, J lost 3 bases, and 15 bases lay in between. CDR3 length: 17 residues. The CDR3 reads CASSQVGSGVPNEKLFF. DNA of the CDR3: TGCGCCAGCAGCCAAGTAGGTTCAGGTGTGCCTAATGAAAAACTGTTTTTT.

The chain recombines TRBV6-1 with TRBJ1-2, with D perhaps matching TRBD1 (6 bases). The CDR3 has 12 residues. Germline V gives CDR1 MNHNS, CDR2 SASEGT. V was trimmed by 5 bases and J by 4 bases, leaving 8 bases between them. The CDR3 coding sequence is TGTGCCAGCAGTCTAGGGGGCTATGGCTACACCTTC. Its protein product is CASSLGGYGYTF.

The genes are TRBV5-3 and TRBJ2-1; weak D call: TRBD2 (6 bases). TRBV5-3 is classed as an ORF, of uncertain function. V was cut by 2 bases and J by 9 bases, with 24 bases left in between. The CDR3 contains 17 residues. CDR3 coding DNA: TGTGCCAGAAGCTTAGGATTTTGCGGGGCTAGGACGTTTGAGCAGTTCTTC. As protein: CARSLGFCGARTFEQFF.

This chain connects TRBV11-3 to TRBJ2-1, with 8 bases fitting TRBD1. The CDR3 extends over 15 amino acids. V shed 7 bases and J 10 bases; nucleotides not matched to a gene: 15. Per the germline V gene, CDR1 is SGHNT and CDR2 is YENEEA. CDR3 residues: CASKDSGRGTGEQFF. DNA for the CDR3: TGTGCCAGCAAAGACTCCGGAAGGGGGACAGGAGAGCAGTTCTTC.

The V gene is TRBV5-4, the J gene TRBJ1-6; possibly TRBD1 for D (5 bases). V dropped 0 bases and J dropped 0 bases, with 10 bases sitting between them. CDR3 length equals 17 residues. CDR1 is SGHNT and CDR2 is YYREEE in the germline V gene (reference sequence). The CDR3 region is CASSLGPQGSYNSPLHF. Written as DNA, the CDR3 is TGTGCCAGCAGCTTGGGGCCCCAGGGCTCCTATAATTCACCCCTCCACTTT.

V usage is TRBV7-9 and J usage is TRBJ1-6; D may be TRBD1 (5 bases). Germline CDR1 reads SEHNR; CDR2 reads FQNEAQ (reference sequence). This CDR3 has 14 residues. V was pared by 2 bases and J by 11 bases, with 13 bases between. The CDR3 region has the DNA TGTGCCAGCAGCTTAAACCCAGGGAAGACACCCCTCCACTTT. This encodes CASSLNPGKTPLHF.

V gene TRBV28 combines with J gene TRBJ2-7; D unresolved. Germline CDR1 is MDHEN and CDR2 is SYDVKM. Trimming pared 2 bases from V and 1 base from J, leaving 18 bases between. CDR3 length equals 17 residues. The CDR3 DNA reads as TGTGCCAGCAGTTTAGACCGGGCTGCGATTTGGTCCTACGAGCAGTACTTC. Protein product: CASSLDRAAIWSYEQYF.

V is TRBV28 and J is TRBJ1-2; D possibly corresponds to TRBD1 (6 bases). The CDR3 is 14 residues long. V lost 5 bases, J lost 4 bases, and 14 bases lay in between. Germline assignment: CDR1 MDHEN and CDR2 SYDVKM. The DNA of the CDR3 is TGTGCCAGCAGTCCTGGGGGGGCGGGCTATGGCTACACCTTC. Translated: CASSPGGAGYGYTF.

This sequence joins TRBV6-5 and TRBJ2-3, with D possibly matching TRBD1 (5 bases). The germline CDR1 and CDR2 sequences are MNHEY and SVGAGI. The germline V and J ends were trimmed by 6 bases and 4 bases, with 17 bases remaining between them. This CDR3 is built from 15 residues. CDR3 in amino acids: CASSTQGRLADTQYF. The DNA for the CDR3 is TGTGCCAGCAGCACCCAGGGCCGATTAGCAGATACGCAGTATTTT.

This clone came up a few times. The chain recombines TRBV4-3 with TRBJ1-6, with 9 bases fitting TRBD1. V lost 4 bases, J lost 11 bases, and 9 bases stayed unmatched. The CDR3 is 15 amino acids. Germline lookup yields CDR1 LGHNA and CDR2 YSLEER. The CDR3 nucleotides are TGCGCCAGCAGCCCTAGCAGGACAGGGGTGACACCCCTCCACTTT. It codes for CASSPSRTGVTPLHF.

V is TRBV30 and J is TRBJ1-2; 7 nucleotides align to TRBD1. Germline V gives CDR1 GTSNPN, CDR2 SVGIG (reference sequence). The CDR3 covers 13 residues. V gave up 7 bases and J gave up 7 bases; unmatched junction bases: 12. The CDR3 region has the DNA TGTGCCTACGACCACAGGGGTCGAACTGGCTACACCTTC. It is translated as CAYDHRGRTGYTF.

V and J are TRBV9 and TRBJ2-1; the D gene could be TRBD1 or TRBD2 (5 bases each). Looked up from germline, CDR1 is SGDLS and CDR2 is YYNGEE. Deletions cut 4 bases from V and 4 bases from J, with 21 bases between. This CDR3 has 17 residues. CDR3 DNA: TGTGCCAGCAGCCCCAGGGACCGCTCCGGATTTTACAATGAGCAGTTCTTC. This encodes CASSPRDRSGFYNEQFF.

The gene calls are TRBV27 and TRBJ1-1, with TRBD1 identical over 7 bases. V gave up 6 bases and J gave up 3 bases; unmatched junction bases: 13. The CDR3 is 16 amino acids. The V gene's germline CDR1 is MNHEY and CDR2 SMNVEV (reference sequence). CDR3 sequence reads: CASRSPGGVVDTEAFF. The CDR3 nucleotides read TGTGCCAGCAGGTCCCCAGGGGGTGTAGTTGACACTGAAGCTTTCTTT.

The chain uses TRBV6-1 and TRBJ2-3; 10 bases align to TRBD1. V lost 2 bases and J lost 7; bases outside the gene matches: 15. Germline lookup yields CDR1 MNHNS and CDR2 SASEGT. CDR3 length equals 18 residues. Here the CDR3 DNA reads TGTGCCAGCAGTGAACAAAGAGCCACGGGACAGGGGCGGAATACGCAGTATTTT. It yields the protein CASSEQRATGQGRNTQYF.

The chain has TRBV9 and TRBJ1-1; D might be TRBD1 (5 bases). The V gene's germline CDR1 is SGDLS and CDR2 YYNGEE. Trimming stripped 6 bases from V and 2 bases from J, with 14 bases between. This CDR3 is 14 amino acids long. The CDR3 loop is CASKGPILNTEAFF. CDR3 nucleotides: TGTGCCAGCAAGGGGCCTATTCTAAACACTGAAGCTTTCTTT.